Shown below are 14 T cell receptor beta chains from a single sample sequenced in a study of cytomegalovirus exposure and HLA in healthy donors. The PCR used 60 Vbeta and 13 Jbeta primers. Assay: immunoSEQ multiplex PCR; the TCRdb copy retains only in-frame clones and omits some. The table lists 110,000 or so clones, approximately 74% of them singletons. Sequenced material: PBMCs. Source of these receptors: a woman aged 40 to 50 in good health and CMV-seropositive.

The chain joins TRBV7-6 to TRBJ2-7, with 8 bases that match TRBD2. This CDR3 comprises 14 residues. With V trimmed by 4 bases and J by 0 bases, 2 bases remained unmatched. The V gene's germline CDR1 is SGHVS and CDR2 FNYEAQ. CDR3 sequence reads: CASSSSGGSYEQYF. Here the CDR3 DNA reads TGTGCCAGCAGCTCCAGCGGGGGCTCCTACGAGCAGTACTTC.

V is TRBV4-1 and J is TRBJ1-2; 7 bases line up with TRBD1. The V segment lost 3 bases and the J segment 2 bases; nucleotides outside the gene matches: 3. Germline V gene data show CDR1 as MGHRA and CDR2 as YSYEKL. The CDR3 is 14 residues long. The CDR3 sequence is CASSHLTGNYGYTF. The CDR3 region has the DNA TGCGCCAGCAGCCACCTGACAGGGAACTATGGCTACACCTTC.

This chain joins TRBV2 and TRBJ1-5; 7 nucleotides match TRBD1. Germline assignment: CDR1 SNHLY and CDR2 FYNNEI. Germline trimming cut 7 bases from V and 1 base from J; bases unmatched to any gene: 1. The CDR3 runs to 13 residues. The CDR3 region is CASKGASNQPQHF. The CDR3 DNA is TGTGCCAGCAAGGGGGCGAGCAATCAGCCCCAGCATTTT.

This clone was counted only a few times. This chain uses TRBV11-2 with TRBJ1-1; 8 bases map to TRBD1. V gave up 5 bases and J gave up 1 base; unmatched junction bases: 12. Germline loops: CDR1 SGHAT, CDR2 FQNNGV. The CDR3 runs 17 residues. CDR3 nucleotide sequence: TGTGCCAGCAGCCCCGAGACAGGGGTGATGGGGAACACTGAAGCTTTCTTT. Its protein product is CASSPETGVMGNTEAFF.

This clone was seen only a few times. This chain joins TRBV9 and TRBJ2-7, with D possibly TRBD2 on 6 matching bases. V lost 4 bases and J lost 2, with 19 bases in between. Germline values: CDR1 SGDLS, CDR2 YYNGEE. The CDR3 has 16 amino acids. The chain's CDR3 is CASSPSTEGPTYEQYF. In DNA, the CDR3 is TGTGCCAGCAGCCCCTCTACGGAGGGCCCCACCTACGAGCAGTACTTC. The full variable domain, rest sourced from reference TRBV9 and TRBJ2-7, is DSGVTQTPKHLITATGQRVTLRCSPRSGDLSVYWYQQSLDQGLQFLIQYYNGEERAKGNILERFSAQQFPDLHSELNLSSLELGDSALYFCASSPSTEGPTYEQYFGPGTRLTVT.

This rearrangement joins TRBV5-1 to TRBJ2-3; TRBD2 agrees at 15 bases. Trimming took 3 bases from V and 2 from J; bases not matched to a gene: 4. Germline V lookup: CDR1 SGHRS, CDR2 YFSETQ. This CDR3 region has 17 residues. The CDR3 DNA follows: TGCGCCAGCAGCTCCGGGACTAGCGGGGGGCTCACAGATACGCAGTATTTT. It translates to CASSSGTSGGLTDTQYF.

The rearrangement links TRBV10-2 to TRBJ2-1; D not resolved. Germline assignment: CDR1 WSHSY and CDR2 SAAADI. The CDR3 is 14 amino acids. V was pared by 10 bases and J by 0 bases, with 13 bases between. CDR3 DNA sequence: TGCGCCATCCGAGACTCCAGCTCCTACAATGAGCAGTTCTTC. Translation: CAIRDSSSYNEQFF.

CDR3 loop: CASSFSNQPQHF. In DNA, the CDR3 is TGTGCCAGTAGCTTTAGCAATCAGCCCCAGCATTTT. This chain links TRBV19 with TRBJ1-5; D is unresolved. This CDR3 region has 12 residues. V dropped 6 bases and J dropped 0 bases, with 3 bases sitting between them. Germline loops: CDR1 LNHDA, CDR2 SQIVND (reference sequence).

The chain carries TRBV10-3 and TRBJ2-3; D perhaps matches TRBD1 (6 bases). In germline, CDR1 is ENHRY, CDR2 SYGVKD. Trimming removed 2 bases from V and 8 bases from J, with 8 bases in between. CDR3 length: 12 amino acids. This chain's CDR3 is CAISEAGVTQYF. The CDR3 bases are TGTGCCATCAGTGAGGCAGGGGTTACGCAGTATTTT.

This clone was recorded once. The CDR3 bases are TGCAGCGTTGAACTGTGGGGACAGGGCATAGACAACGAGCAGTACTTC. Residues: CSVELWGQGIDNEQYF. This rearrangement joins TRBV29-1 to TRBJ2-7; 9 bases map to TRBD1. The CDR3 length is 16 residues. J gave up 5 bases and V 2 bases, and 13 bases lay outside the gene matches. CDR1 is SQVTM and CDR2 is ANQGSEA in the germline V gene.

This clone has more than one count but fewer than ten. The chain carries TRBV15 and TRBJ2-1; no clear D. Between the trimmed V and J ends, which lost 0 bases and 12 bases, there was a span of 12 bases. This CDR3 contains 13 residues. Germline-derived CDR1 and CDR2 are LNHNV and YYDKDF (reference sequence). The CDR3 DNA reads as TGTGCCACCAGCAGAGATCTTTCAGGATCGCAGTTCTTC. Translation: CATSRDLSGSQFF.

This clone was counted a few times. This chain connects TRBV6-5 to TRBJ2-2, with 10 bases identical to TRBD2. This CDR3 comprises 14 residues. V trimming: 7 bases; J trimming: 3 bases; junction bases outside the gene matches: 2. Germline V gene data show CDR1 as MNHEY and CDR2 as SVGAGI. CDR3 DNA: TGTGCCAGCACCCTAGCGGGGGACACCGGGGAGCTGTTTTTT. Its translation: CASTLAGDTGELFF.

This clone was seen just once. V and J are TRBV11-2 and TRBJ2-7, with unresolved D. CDR3 size: 15 residues. Germline V gives CDR1 SGHAT, CDR2 FQNNGV. V lost 1 base and J lost 3, with 13 bases in between. The CDR3 loop reads CASSLADQAIYEQYF. CDR3 DNA sequence: TGTGCCAGCAGCTTAGCCGACCAGGCTATCTACGAGCAGTACTTC.

The chain links TRBV5-1 to TRBJ1-1; 8 bases are shared with TRBD1. Trimming took 4 bases from V and 3 from J; bases not matched to a gene: 17. The length of the CDR3 is 18 residues. The germline V gene encodes CDR1 SGHRS and CDR2 YFSETQ. The CDR3 coding sequence is TGCGCCAGCAGCGGGACCCCGGGATTTTGGGGACAGGACACTGAAGCTTTCTTT. Residues: CASSGTPGFWGQDTEAFF.